This TCR beta chain was observed in a study of T-cell reconstitution after alpha-beta-depleted transplantation in children. Germline V CDR1 and CDR2: MNHEY, SVGEGT. This CDR3 has 17 residues. After removal of 4 bases from V and 1 base from J, the junction contained 8 bases not matched to a gene. This clonotype was detected a few times. Its antigen remains unknown. Unique molecular identifiers were built into the TCRbeta library. One entry per CDR3 protein results from TCRdb running MiXCR on the PCR reads. The data show hundreds of thousands of distinct CDR3 sequences, roughly 13% seen once. Whole-study findings and limits: The main origin of T-cell counts and diversity one year after transplant was newly produced T cells. Roughly two months post-transplant, alpha-beta T cells reportedly originated from several hundred graft clones that had expanded. Day-60 TCRbeta diversity that was high in some patients was derived from surviving recipient T cells and thymic progenitors.

The V gene is TRBV6-2 or TRBV6-3, the J gene TRBJ2-7; 12 nucleotides match TRBD2. The TCR was taken from a male patient under 18 who had a stem cell transplant for acute myeloid leukemia, so the T cells may come from the graft donor. The source was PBMCs, mostly from graft donor cells, collected 360 days after TCRalphabeta/CD19-depleted stem cell transplant. Here the CDR3 reads CASSSPLAGGPSYEQYF. DNA for the CDR3: TGTGCCAGCAGTTCTCCCCTAGCGGGAGGGCCATCCTACGAGCAGTACTTC.